The present entry profiles one T cell receptor (beta chain) with its context. Trimming took 0 bases from V and 7 from J; bases not matched to a gene: 4. In germline, CDR1 is SGHTA, CDR2 FQGNSA. This CDR3 is 15 amino acids long. An input of about 0.45 to 1 ug of RNA was subjected to reverse transcription using random hexamers. TCRdb processed the immunoSEQ multiplex PCR reads anew with MiXCR; each CDR3 protein has one entry. Of about 110,000 distinct CDR3 sequences listed, roughly 94% are singletons. This sample stems from a study of CD8 T cells in Susac syndrome. The rearrangement links TRBV7-2 to TRBJ2-1; 9 bases line up with TRBD2. This clonotype was obtained from a human donor with Susac syndrome. Source material: CD8+ T cells from PBMCs. The DNA for the CDR3 is TGTGCCAGCAGCTTAGCAGCGGGGGGAGCGAATGAGCAGTTCTTC. This gives the protein CASSLAAGGANEQFF. The whole variable domain, remainder taken from reference TRBV7-2 and TRBJ2-1, is GAGVSQSPSNKVTEKGKDVELRCDPISGHTALYWYRQSLGQGLEFLIYFQGNSAPDKSGLPSDRFSAERTGGSVSTLTIQRTQQEDSAVYLCASSLAAGGANEQFFGPGTRLTVL.